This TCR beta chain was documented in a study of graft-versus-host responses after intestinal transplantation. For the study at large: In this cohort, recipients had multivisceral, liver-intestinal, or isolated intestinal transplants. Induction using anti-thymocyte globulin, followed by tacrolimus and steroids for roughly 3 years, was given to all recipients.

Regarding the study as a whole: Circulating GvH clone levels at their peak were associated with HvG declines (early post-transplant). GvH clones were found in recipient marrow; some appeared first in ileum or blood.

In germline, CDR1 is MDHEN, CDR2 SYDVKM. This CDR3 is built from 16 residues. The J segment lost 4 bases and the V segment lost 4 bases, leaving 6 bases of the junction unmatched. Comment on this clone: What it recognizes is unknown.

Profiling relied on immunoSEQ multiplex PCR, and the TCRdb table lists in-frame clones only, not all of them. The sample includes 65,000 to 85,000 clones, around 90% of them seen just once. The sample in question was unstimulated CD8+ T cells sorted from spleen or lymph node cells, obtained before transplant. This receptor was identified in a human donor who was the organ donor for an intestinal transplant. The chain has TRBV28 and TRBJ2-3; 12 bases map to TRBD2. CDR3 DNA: TGTGCCAGCAGTTACGCCCCTAGCGGGGGGGCAGATACGCAGTATTTT. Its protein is CASSYAPSGGADTQYF.